Described below is a single T cell receptor (beta chain) sequence and its context. This clone was detected a few times. Its antigen remains undetermined. Base qualities are not provided; no much larger clone lies one nucleotide away. The library was built by means of the immunoSEQ multiplex PCR assay. A mixture of 60 forward primers for TCR Vbeta segments and 13 reverse primers for TCR Jbeta segments was used in the multiplex PCR. A multiplex PCR assay on genomic DNA amplified the CDR3 region of rearranged TCR beta genes. On the Illumina HiSeq System, the amplified TCR beta libraries were sequenced as 87-base-pair reads. The paper's data handling went like this. In a later analysis, some 80 million unique TCR beta chains were counted across the approximately 640 repertoires, and roughly 11 million of these chains were shared by at least two donors. Raw reads were error-corrected and collapsed into unique sequences by a nearest-neighbor algorithm in which closely related sequences were merged to remove PCR and sequencing errors. To assign V, D and J gene segments, CDR3 sequences were aligned to IMGT reference sequences. Each retained sequence needed at least a six-nucleotide match to both a V gene segment and a J gene segment. A rearrangement counted as productive if the CDR3 had no stop codons and remained in frame with V and J, and every other rearrangement counted as non-productive. CDR3 was defined by IMGT convention, running from the second conserved V-encoded cysteine to the conserved J-encoded phenylalanine. The earlier analysis of 587 of the donors excluded sequences that lacked an unambiguous match to a single V gene segment. In an earlier analysis of 587 of the donors, V segments were called functional above 56.7% productive rearrangements and were called segregating when the between-donor standard deviation exceeded 5%. To diagnose cytomegalovirus status from the catalog of TCR beta chain sequences, a statistical classification framework was built. In a later analysis, V and J genes were assigned by comparing TCR nucleotide sequences against IMGT/GENE-DB human TR gene sequences. The TCRdist pipeline was used in a later analysis to assign CDR3 sequences and most-parsimonious VDJ recombination scenarios. In a later analysis, each TCR beta chain was defined by its CDR3 amino acid sequence together with its V-gene family, and reads lacking a unique V-gene family were excluded. As a way to deal with suspected cross-contamination and a sequencing artifact, a later analysis dropped 500 to 700 nucleotide sequences that were highly shared and had low generation probability. A later analysis calculated a clonal expansion index for each public chain from normalized within-repertoire ranks of inferred template counts. Generation probabilities in a later analysis came from a VDJ recombination model fitted to out-of-frame rearrangements, and those results were checked against IGoR. In a later analysis, TCR-TCR, TCR-HLA and TCR-CMV co-occurrence was scored with hypergeometric tests, and a repertoire-size bias correction was applied to TCR pairs. A later analysis estimated false discovery rates by permuting HLA or CMV assignments 20 times. A later analysis grouped co-occurring TCRs with DBSCAN, adding TCRdist sequence similarity when clustering within HLA-allele-positive subsets. Co-occurrence clustering excluded repertoires with fewer than 30,000 or more than 120,000 public chains, plus five with anomalous nucleotide sharing. What TCRdb holds here is the immuneACCESS table cut down to in-frame rearrangements. Part of the clones is not present; checked against another copy, under half of the missing clones reflect an unresolved V gene, and the others are unexplained. V, J and clone size are taken as reported in that table, and D and trimming were inferred from the DNA itself. The table for this sample lists approximately 150,000 clones; 70% to 80% of them were counted only once. The ten largest account for around 1.3% of the sample.

The cohort consisted of 650 to 700 healthy bone marrow donors. At the time of sampling, every cohort member was nominally healthy, though immune exposures that went unrecorded were likely present. The donor tested CMV seronegative, placing the donor among the 352 seronegative members of the cohort. A peripheral blood sample was collected from each donor, and TCR beta sequencing was performed on peripheral blood mononuclear cells. The Qiagen DNeasy Blood Extraction Kit was used to extract genomic DNA from the blood cell samples. From the cysteine up to the phenylalanine, the CDR3 has a length of 13 residues. Only CDR3 DNA is held: 39 bases, read in frame from base 1. V loses 2 bases of germline sequence and J loses 6 bases, and the interval between the two ends is 10 bases. The germline V gene (reference sequence) specifies LNHNV as CDR1 and YYDKDF as CDR2. The sample originates from a study of cytomegalovirus exposure and HLA in healthy donors (dated by TCRdb to between 2016 and 2019). As for the study more broadly: In an earlier analysis of several hundred of the donors, approximately 260 Gb of sequence data and approximately 120 million unique TCR beta sequences from 150 million to 200 million T cells were reported. Of the 398 genotyped donors, 81% fell in the genetic ancestry cluster associated with self-reported Caucasian donors. Among roughly 400 genotyped donors of the cohort, an average of around 250,000 unique TCR beta nucleotide sequences was sequenced per donor, of which about 18% were non-productive. In a later genetic analysis, genome-wide SNP genotypes for about 60% of the 666 donors were used, and that subset was treated as a discovery cohort. In the later analysis, no new phenotypic data were used to find candidate immune exposures; instead, reliance was placed on TCR beta sequences and their occurrence across donors. The study used immunosequencing to profile the T cell repertoires of 666 subjects and linked those repertoires to cytomegalovirus serostatus. In addition to the first cohort of roughly 700 subjects, a separate validation cohort of about 120 different subjects was used. About 300 gigabases of sequencing data and around 88 million unique TCR sequences made up an early release that covered over 550 HLA-typed donors. The study aimed to test whether cataloging public T cell receptors could reveal signatures of past pathogen exposure. In a later analysis, previously published TCR beta repertoires from more than 500 donors were re-analyzed and high-resolution HLA genotyping was added so that TCR occurrence patterns could be studied. Donor age, sex, ethnicity and CMV serostatus were compiled alongside the repertoire data. An earlier analysis of roughly 580 of the donors used high-throughput TCR beta sequencing to judge whether each TCR beta V gene segment behaved as functional or pseudogenic. HLA typing covered class I and class II loci at four-digit resolution. Typing coverage varied by locus: roughly 629-640 donors for A, B, C, DRB1 and DQB1; around 560 for DQA1; about 600 for DPA1; around 490 for DPB1. All discovery cohort repertoires had been generated using a single sequencing platform. To predict cytomegalovirus infection status, the study combined high-throughput TCR immunosequencing, statistical association of individual TCRs with disease status, and machine learning. Roughly 5 DR-DQ haplotypes were handled as single units for association and clustering, since linkage in the cohort was strong.

What the study reported, not specific to this receptor: In an earlier analysis of approximately 590 of the donors, most TCR beta V segments appeared in productive rearrangements about 90% or about 30% of the time, broadly matching IMGT annotations. A later analysis associated about 17,000 TCR beta sequences with specific HLA alleles at a false discovery rate of 0.05. Roughly uniform sequencing depth across donors was assumed in presence/absence analyses, although this assumption may not hold. For the cohort, immune exposure information was limited to CMV serostatus. HLA typing was unavailable for some donors at each locus, so association tests used only the typed subset. Because counts were too low, approximately 18 rarely observed V segments, including chromosome 9 orphons, were excluded from the earlier analysis of fewer than 650 of the donors. A further reported finding was that TCR beta sequences accurately predicted the HLA-A and HLA-B alleles for most subjects in the first cohort. Most CMV-associated TCR beta chains appeared to be HLA-restricted in a later analysis, and the HLA associations seemed to be driven largely by CMV exposure. When HLA alleles, especially DR and DQ, strongly co-occurred, attributing TCR associations to individual alleles was difficult. A total of about 150 TCR beta chains were listed by the study as associated with cytomegalovirus. The classifier was reported to diagnose cytomegalovirus status with high specificity and sensitivity in both the original and validation cohorts. V-gene and J-gene trimming of TCR beta chains was associated with a missense DCLRE1C variant in a later genetic analysis, and the association was replicated in an independent cohort. According to a later analysis, TCR association rates differed among HLA loci, with DRB1 alleles showing the most associated TCRs and HLA-C alleles showing the fewest. Most TCR sequences were observed very rarely across donors, whereas some public TCRs were present in many individuals. It was suggested by the authors that the approach could potentially be generalized to other disease states and immunological phenotypes. A cluster of highly shared sequence variants was judged likely to represent a technical artifact of the sequencing pipeline. This cohort had only TCR beta chains sequenced, and the lack of alpha or paired-chain data limited which features could be detected. In vitro tests confirmed that a few of the cytomegalovirus-associated TCR beta chains recognize cytomegalovirus antigens. In a later analysis, HLA-associated TCR beta chains showed more clonal expansion and lower generation probabilities than non-associated chains that were equally common. Linkage disequilibrium might explain the correlated functional status among segregating V segments, but an unknown experimental factor could not be excluded. In a later genetic analysis, fewer N-insertions in productive TCRs were reported among donors in an Asian-associated ancestry cluster than the roughly 640-donor mean. Some IMGT-functional V segments, including TRBV6-2 and TRBV6-3, could not be told apart with the 87-base-pair reads, so those segments were excluded. A later analysis reported that several top co-occurrence clusters appeared linked to parvovirus B19, influenza, CMV and Epstein-Barr virus.

Material: PBMCs. The receptor's source is a woman aged 45-60 years in good health and CMV-seronegative. The chain is made from TRBV15 and TRBJ1-1; a confident D gene designation cannot be given. Read as DNA, the sequence is TGTGCCACCAGCAGACAGGTCGACGCTGAAGCTTTCTTT. Its protein product is CATSRQVDAEAFF.